The T cell receptor beta chain under discussion was sequenced for a study of blood T cell repertoires in COVID-19. Study information: Collection of acute and convalescent COVID-19 samples took place in the United States, Italy and Spain. The analysed material was cDNA or gDNA that came from T cells, B-cell-depleted T cells, or PBMCs.

Per the authors' pipeline: Using reference gene primer amplification, nucleated cell counts were estimated. Clones were sequenced by immunoSEQ multiplex PCR, and TCRdb holds only the in-frame ones, with some missing. Clone size and V and J calls were adopted from that table, with D and trimming inferred from the DNA. This table holds about 50,000 clones, approximately 88% found once. This CDR3 region has 16 residues. Germline V gene lookup returns CDR1 SGHTA and CDR2 FQGNSA. The V segment lost 4 bases and the J segment 0 bases; nucleotides outside the gene matches: 6. The rearrangement uses TRBV7-2 and TRBJ2-3; 8 bases fit TRBD1. Sequencing was carried out using peripheral blood. This TCR came from a human donor in a cohort sampled during active COVID-19. The CDR3 sequence is CASSSGTGYSTDTQYF. CDR3 DNA sequence: TGTGCCAGCAGCTCAGGGACAGGTTATAGCACAGATACGCAGTATTTT.